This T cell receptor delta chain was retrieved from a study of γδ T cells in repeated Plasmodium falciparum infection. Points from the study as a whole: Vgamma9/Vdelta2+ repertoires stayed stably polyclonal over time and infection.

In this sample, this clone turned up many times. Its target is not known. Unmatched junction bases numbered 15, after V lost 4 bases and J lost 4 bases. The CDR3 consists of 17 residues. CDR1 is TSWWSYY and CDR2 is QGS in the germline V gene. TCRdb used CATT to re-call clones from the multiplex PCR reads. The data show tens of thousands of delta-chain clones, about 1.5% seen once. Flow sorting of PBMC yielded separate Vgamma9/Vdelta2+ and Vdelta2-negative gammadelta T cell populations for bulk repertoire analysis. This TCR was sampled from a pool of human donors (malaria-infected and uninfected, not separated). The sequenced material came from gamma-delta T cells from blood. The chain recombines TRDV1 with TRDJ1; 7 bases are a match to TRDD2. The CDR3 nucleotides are TGTGCTCTTGGGGTACACTTCCTAACAAACCGCCTCGATAAACTCATCTTT. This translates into CALGVHFLTNRLDKLIF.